This entry concerns a single T cell receptor (beta chain). What it binds is unknown. Sequenced by immunoSEQ multiplex PCR; TCRdb stores in-frame clones only, minus some. The data show about 83,000 clones, 75% to 85% seen once. The time point here: week 47, end of study. One vaccine dose held 300 ug of mutant IDH1 20-mer peptide and came with topical imiquimod. This sample stems from a study of a mutant IDH1 vaccine in newly diagnosed glioma. Across the whole study: Earlier care involved radiotherapy, temozolomide, or both, and the majority received both. Whole-study results and caveats: Vaccine-induced responses were seen in approximately 93% of patients, spanning several MHC alleles.

This CDR3 is built from 13 residues. V was trimmed by 8 bases and J by 0 bases, leaving 11 bases between them. The germline V gene encodes CDR1 SEHNR and CDR2 FQNEAQ (reference sequence). V usage is TRBV7-9 and J usage is TRBJ2-7; D perhaps matches TRBD2 (6 bases). The origin of this receptor is a man aged 40-50 years with glioma. The sample was PBMCs, taken from a glioma patient whose treatment included an IDH1 peptide vaccine. As DNA, the CDR3 is TGTGCCAGCGGGCGGGGAGACTCCTACGAGCAGTACTTC. Its translation is CASGRGDSYEQYF.